These 31 T cell receptor beta chains originate from one sample sequenced in a study of blood T cell repertoires in COVID-19. TCRdb keeps only in-frame clones here, not all; method: immunoSEQ multiplex PCR. The profile shows approximately 280,000 clones, approximately 83% of them singletons. The sample taken for sequencing was peripheral blood. The receptor source for this set is a woman aged 25 to 45 who had recovered from COVID-19.

CDR3 sequence reads: CATDDRGYTDTQYF. The DNA of the CDR3 is TGTGCCACAGATGACAGGGGTTACACAGATACGCAGTATTTT. V gene TRBV19 combines with J gene TRBJ2-3, with 8 bases aligning to TRBD1. Germline V gives CDR1 LNHDA, CDR2 SQIVND (reference sequence). The CDR3 runs 14 residues. Trimming at V came to 10 bases and at J to 2 bases, leaving 8 bases not matched to a gene.

This clone is a singleton in its sample. The gene calls are TRBV18 and TRBJ1-4, with a possible D match to TRBD1 (6 bases). This CDR3 contains 16 residues. The germline gives CDR1 KGHSH, CDR2 LQKENI. Between the trimmed V and J ends, which lost 9 bases and 0 bases, there was a span of 17 bases. As DNA, the CDR3 is TGTGCCAGTTACCAGGGGCTGGTTTCAACTAATGAAAAACTGTTTTTT. Encoded protein: CASYQGLVSTNEKLFF.

The chain has TRBV7-9 and TRBJ1-2; D uncertain. V lost 10 bases and J lost 4, with 16 bases in between. This CDR3 has 13 amino acids. Per the germline V gene, CDR1 is SEHNR and CDR2 is FQNEAQ (reference sequence). This CDR3 reads CATTGGSSYGYTF. Here the CDR3 DNA reads TGTGCCACCACGGGAGGGTCGAGCTATGGCTACACCTTC.

The rearrangement joins TRBV19 to TRBJ2-7; no clear D gene. Germline V gene sequence: CDR1 LNHDA, CDR2 SQIVND (reference sequence). The CDR3 length is 13 residues. The V end lost 3 bases, the J end lost 4 bases, and 10 bases lay between the germline ends. CDR3 in DNA: TGTGCCAGTAGTATTTCCAGGAATTACGAGCAGTACTTC. This encodes CASSISRNYEQYF.

The chain is built from TRBV4-1 and TRBJ1-1, with D unresolved. The CDR3 consists of 13 residues. Trimming took off 4 bases at V and 4 bases at J, with 10 bases between the two ends. Germline V gene data show CDR1 as MGHRA and CDR2 as YSYEKL. As DNA, the CDR3 is TGCGCCAGCAGCCCCGCCCCGGGCACTGAAGCTTTCTTT. Translating it yields CASSPAPGTEAFF.

The DNA of the CDR3 is TGCGCCAGCCGGGAATCAGTTAACACTGAAGCTTTCTTT. It codes for CASRESVNTEAFF. The chain carries TRBV10-2 and TRBJ1-1; D is unresolved. CDR1 and CDR2 from the germline V gene are WSHSY and SAAADI. The CDR3 consists of 13 residues. V dropped 8 bases and J dropped 2 bases, with 12 bases sitting between them.

This clone occurred a few times. The genes are TRBV18 and TRBJ2-1; no firm D call. The CDR3 spans 12 residues. The germline CDR1 and CDR2 sequences are KGHSH and LQKENI. Trimming cost V 3 bases and J 10 bases, with 10 bases left between them. CDR3 sequence reads: CASSPLTAEQFF. CDR3 DNA: TGTGCCAGCTCACCGCTAACAGCCGAGCAGTTCTTC.

This chain's CDR3 is CATSRDLAAAYEQYF. DNA for the CDR3: TGTGCCACCAGCAGAGATCTCGCGGCCGCCTACGAGCAGTACTTC. The chain links TRBV15 to TRBJ2-7, with D unclear. Per germline, CDR1 LNHNV and CDR2 YYDKDF (reference sequence). Trimming pared 0 bases from V and 2 bases from J, leaving 11 bases between. CDR3 length: 15 amino acids.

The chain couples TRBV5-1 to TRBJ2-1; 11 nucleotides line up with TRBD1. The CDR3 runs 15 residues. The trim removed 0 bases at V and 10 bases at J, leaving 6 bases unmatched. CDR1 is SGHRS and CDR2 is YFSETQ in the germline V gene. The CDR3 loop reads CASSLVGQGAREQFF. The DNA of the CDR3 is TGCGCCAGCAGCTTGGTAGGACAGGGGGCACGGGAGCAGTTCTTC. Full variable domain (missing parts from reference TRBV5-1 and TRBJ2-1): KAGVTQTPRYLIKTRGQQVTLSCSPISGHRSVSWYQQTPGQGLQFLFEYFSETQRNKGNFPGRFSGRQFSNSRSEMNVSTLELGDSALYLCASSLVGQGAREQFFGPGTRLTVL.

This chain links TRBV24-1 with TRBJ2-5; 7 bases fit TRBD1. This CDR3 has 16 amino acids. The V gene's germline CDR1 is KGHDR and CDR2 SFDVKD. Trimming removed 2 bases from V and 1 base from J; junction bases left unmatched: 6. The CDR3 loop is CATSDWGTEGQETQYF. Written as DNA, the CDR3 is TGTGCCACCAGTGATTGGGGGACAGAAGGCCAAGAGACCCAGTACTTC.

The gene calls are TRBV4-1 and TRBJ2-5; 7 bases line up with TRBD1. The junction had 6 bases not matched to a gene; V was cut back by 0 bases and J by 5 bases. Germline V gene data show CDR1 as MGHRA and CDR2 as YSYEKL. CDR3 length: 15 amino acids. CDR3 loop: CASSQDPGTVETQYF. In DNA form, the CDR3 reads TGCGCCAGCAGCCAAGATCCGGGGACAGTTGAGACCCAGTACTTC.

This chain links TRBV11-3 with TRBJ2-5, with D uncertain. The CDR3 consists of 13 residues. Trimming stripped 5 bases from V and 4 bases from J, with 11 bases between. From germline, CDR1 is SGHNT and CDR2 YENEEA. The CDR3 nucleotides are TGTGCCAGCAGCCTAGTTCGCGGAGAGACCCAGTACTTC. It is translated as CASSLVRGETQYF.

The chain has TRBV28 and TRBJ1-5; weak D call: TRBD1 (6 bases). Germline assignment: CDR1 MDHEN and CDR2 SYDVKM. The CDR3 is 14 residues long. The V and J ends lost 5 bases and 2 bases respectively, with 10 bases between them. CDR3 in amino acids: CASSDRNGNQPQHF. The CDR3 DNA follows: TGTGCCAGCAGTGACAGGAATGGCAATCAGCCCCAGCATTTT.

This clone is a singleton in its sample. The chain is built from TRBV7-9 and TRBJ2-3; D ambiguous. The ends were cut back, 5 bases at V and 1 base at J, with 7 bases in the middle. The CDR3 length is 13 residues. The V gene's germline CDR1 is SEHNR and CDR2 FQNEAQ (reference sequence). The CDR3 loop is CASSLLGTDTQYF. The CDR3 bases are TGTGCCAGCAGCCTCCTCGGCACAGATACGCAGTATTTT.

This clone was seen a handful of times. The chain links TRBV20-1 to TRBJ2-7; a possible D gene is TRBD1 (6 bases). V lost 5 bases to trimming and J lost 6 bases, with 11 bases between them. The CDR3 runs 11 residues. Germline lookup yields CDR1 DFQATT and CDR2 SNEGSKA (reference sequence). DNA of the CDR3: TGCAGTGCTCATCAGGGGCGCGAGCAGTACTTC. It encodes CSAHQGREQYF.

As DNA, the CDR3 is TGTGCCAGCAGCCGTCCTCGGGATACGCAGTATTTT. This codes for CASSRPRDTQYF. The rearrangement uses TRBV2 and TRBJ2-3; D unclear. The germline CDR1 and CDR2 sequences are SNHLY and FYNNEI. Between the trimmed V and J ends, which lost 6 bases and 6 bases, there was a span of 10 bases. CDR3 length: 12 residues.

CDR3 region: CASGPGTGGAETQYF. CDR3 nucleotides: TGTGCCAGTGGACCTGGGACAGGGGGTGCAGAGACCCAGTACTTC. The V call is TRBV19, the J call TRBJ2-5; TRBD1 matches 11 bases. This CDR3 is 15 amino acids long. V lost 8 bases, J lost 4 bases, and 9 bases stayed unmatched. Germline CDR1 reads LNHDA; CDR2 reads SQIVND (reference sequence).

This clone turned up a few times. The J gene is TRBJ2-3, the V gene TRBV9; TRBD1 is a possible D gene (5 bases). The CDR3 has 13 amino acids. In germline, CDR1 is SGDLS, CDR2 YYNGEE. V lost 3 bases to trimming and J lost 4 bases, with 9 bases between them. The CDR3 region is CASSDVRADTQYF. The CDR3 region has the DNA TGTGCCAGCAGCGACGTCAGGGCAGATACGCAGTATTTT.

The chain is built from TRBV12-3 or TRBV12-4 and TRBJ2-5; maybe TRBD1 (6 bases). The V end lost 6 bases, the J end lost 5 bases, and 13 bases lay between the germline ends. This CDR3 comprises 13 residues. The CDR3 region is CASSIQGIETQYF. CDR3 in DNA: TGTGCCAGCAGCATACAGGGTATCGAGACCCAGTACTTC.

The chain combines TRBV4-2 with TRBJ2-3, with 10 bases lining up with TRBD2. The V gene end was trimmed by 3 bases and the J gene end by 2 bases; junction bases not matched to a gene: 5. Per germline, CDR1 LGHNA and CDR2 YNFKEQ. The CDR3 sequence is 16 residues long. The CDR3 here is CASSHLTSGATDTQYF. The CDR3, as DNA: TGTGCCAGCAGCCATTTAACTAGCGGGGCCACAGATACGCAGTATTTT.

The V call is TRBV24-1, the J call TRBJ2-5; D unresolved. The germline CDR1 and CDR2 sequences are KGHDR and SFDVKD. This CDR3 contains 12 residues. Deletions cut 4 bases from V and 4 bases from J, with 6 bases between. The CDR3: CATSDRLETQYF. The CDR3 DNA is TGTGCCACCAGTGACCGTTTAGAGACCCAGTACTTC.

This rearrangement joins TRBV19 to TRBJ2-1; the match to TRBD2 covers 10 bases. There are 16 residues in the CDR3. Germline V gene sequence: CDR1 LNHDA, CDR2 SQIVND (reference sequence). V shed 3 bases and J 7 bases; nucleotides not matched to a gene: 9. In nucleotides, the CDR3 is TGTGCCAGTAGTATTGGAGCGGGGGGGCCTCGGAATGAGCAGTTCTTC. Amino acid sequence: CASSIGAGGPRNEQFF. Filled out from reference TRBV19 and TRBJ2-1, the complete variable domain reads DGGITQSPKYLFRKEGQNVTLSCEQNLNHDAMYWYRQDPGQGLRLIYYSQIVNDFQKGDIAEGYSVSREKKESFPLTVTSAQKNPTAFYLCASSIGAGGPRNEQFFGPGTRLTVL.

The chain uses TRBV19 and TRBJ2-7, with D unresolved. Germline loops: CDR1 LNHDA, CDR2 SQIVND (reference sequence). The CDR3 has 15 residues. Trimming shortened V by 5 bases and J by 3 bases, and 17 bases separated the two germline ends. CDR3 residues: CASSAGGKLNYEQYF. The CDR3, as DNA: TGTGCCAGTAGTGCCGGCGGCAAACTAAACTACGAGCAGTACTTC.

A single count supports this clone. V and J are TRBV6-1 and TRBJ1-2; tentatively, D is TRBD1 (5 bases). V dropped 0 bases and J dropped 12 bases, with 20 bases sitting between them. Germline-derived CDR1 and CDR2 are MNHNS and SASEGT. The CDR3 runs to 15 residues. The CDR3 reads CASSEALGVSGLDTF. CDR3 in DNA: TGTGCCAGCAGTGAAGCATTGGGGGTTAGCGGTTTAGACACCTTC.

The gene calls are TRBV6-5 and TRBJ2-2; 9 bases line up with TRBD1. This CDR3 has 15 residues. In germline, CDR1 is MNHEY, CDR2 SVGAGI. Unmatched junction bases numbered 7, after V lost 7 bases and J lost 4 bases. For the CDR3, the DNA is TGTGCCAGCACCTCTGAGGGACAGGGCACCGGGGAGCTGTTTTTT. It codes for CASTSEGQGTGELFF.

The J gene is TRBJ1-2, the V gene TRBV6-5; 8 bases fit TRBD1. The CDR3 runs to 15 residues. Germline loops: CDR1 MNHEY, CDR2 SVGAGI. With 2 bases clipped from V and 10 bases from J, the junction kept 12 bases outside the gene matches. The CDR3 nucleotides read TGTGCCAGCAGTTACATACCTCGGGACAGGCGAAACTACACCTTC. Its protein product is CASSYIPRDRRNYTF.

About this clone: At one end the junction does not follow the germline gene, possibly because of a read error. The chain carries TRBV7-7 and TRBJ2-5; D perhaps matches TRBD1 (5 bases). The germline gives CDR1 SSHAT, CDR2 FNYEAQ (reference sequence). CDR3 length: 16 amino acids. The CDR3 reads CASSLAEGVWQETQYF. The CDR3 DNA reads TGTGCTAGCAGCTTAGCAGAAGGGGTATGGCAAGAGACCCAGTACTTC.

The genes are TRBV18 and TRBJ2-5, with 9 bases matching TRBD1. There are 14 residues in the CDR3. V was pared by 6 bases and J by 7 bases, with 9 bases of the junction left unmatched. From germline, CDR1 is KGHSH and CDR2 LQKENI. CDR3 residues: CASSPGQGVGTQYF. CDR3 coding DNA: TGTGCCAGCTCGCCGGGACAGGGCGTGGGGACCCAGTACTTC.

The sample holds a few counts of this clone. The CDR3 sequence: CASSSISYEQYF. DNA of the CDR3: TGTGCCAGCAGCTCAATCTCCTACGAGCAGTACTTC. This chain connects TRBV5-6 to TRBJ2-7; D gene uncertain. The germline V gene has CDR1 SGHDT and CDR2 YYEEEE. The CDR3 runs to 12 residues. The V end lost 3 bases, the J end lost 0 bases, and 4 bases lay between the germline ends. Combining the CDR3 with reference TRBV5-6 and TRBJ2-7 gives the whole variable domain DAGVTQSPTHLIKTRGQQVTLRCSPKSGHDTVSWYQQALGQGPQFIFQYYEEEERQRGNFPDRFSGHQFPNYSSELNVNALLLGDSALYLCASSSISYEQYFGPGTRLTVT.

The rearrangement uses TRBV18 and TRBJ1-3, with TRBD1 matching 7 bases. The trim removed 3 bases at V and 0 bases at J, leaving 5 bases unmatched. Germline V gene lookup returns CDR1 KGHSH and CDR2 LQKENI. CDR3 length equals 16 residues. CDR3 sequence reads: CASSPVPGGSGNTIYF. The CDR3 nucleotides are TGTGCCAGCTCACCTGTTCCAGGGGGCTCTGGAAACACCATATATTTT.

This rearrangement joins TRBV7-8 to TRBJ2-3, with 8 bases identical to TRBD2. Germline CDR1 and CDR2: SGHVS and FQNEAQ. This CDR3 is 15 amino acids long. J lost 6 bases, V lost 2 bases, and 7 bases had no gene match. In nucleotides, the CDR3 is TGTGCCAGCAGCTTAAACGGGAGGGCCGATGATACGCAGTATTTT. Amino acid sequence: CASSLNGRADDTQYF.